Listed below are T cell receptor beta chains from one sample, sequenced in a study of T cells in Graves' hyperthyroidism and ophthalmopathy. TCRdb called the multiplex PCR reads again in MiXCR, with one record for every CDR3 protein. This table has a few hundred thousand distinct CDR3 sequences, 15% to 18% appearing once. The specimen was blood. These TCRs come from a woman aged 30 to 39 with Graves' hyperthyroidism. Both conserved end residues are part of each CDR3. Size tells how often a clone was seen (once, few, many) or the class of an expanded clone, and some rows leave it out.

>.|TRBV15|17|TRBJ2-1
CATSRDLAGGPYNEQFF
>.|TRBV12-5|13|TRBJ2-3
CASGLPNGDTQYF
>many|TRBV5-6|14|TRBJ1-5
CASSLYGGPKPQHF
>many|TRBV28|17|TRBJ2-1
CASSSIQTSGAYNEQFF
>many|TRBV28|17|TRBJ2-2
CASSRRGGTANTGELFF
>many|TRBV10-3|15|TRBJ2-3
CAISGLAGDSDTQYF
>.|TRBV11-2|14|TRBJ2-3
CASSPRLNADTQYF
>many|TRBV20-1|16|TRBJ2-7
CSAPLAGGRGSGEQYF
>many|TRBV5-1|15|TRBJ2-7
CASSLVTSGQYEQYF
>many|TRBV6-1|13|TRBJ2-4
CASFKGAGNIQYF
>many|TRBV28|16|TRBJ1-3
CASSPIRDYSGNTIYF
>many|TRBV20-1|10|TRBJ2-5
CSARRETQYF
>.|TRBV14|15|TRBJ2-4
CASSPRGKAKNIQYF
>many|TRBV5-1|15|TRBJ1-1
CASSRGTGVNTEAFF
>.|TRBV6-1|14|TRBJ1-4
CASRRSSGDEKLFF
>few|TRBV28|14|TRBJ1-3
CASSRQGMRNTIYF
>.|TRBV28|15|TRBJ1-1
CASSLFSQGSTEAFF
>.|TRBV7-2|15|TRBJ2-3
CASSPKRGGLNTQYF
>.|TRBV20-1|14|TRBJ2-3
CSARSSGRGDTQYF
>many|TRBV10-3|14|TRBJ2-6
CAISEVSGANVLTF
>many|TRBV3-1|18|TRBJ2-1
CASSQVILAGSSYNEQFF
>.|TRBV7-3|13|TRBJ1-1
CASSSRQGSEAFF
>.|TRBV28|14|TRBJ1-2
CASSWRPSNYGYTF
>many|TRBV28|14|TRBJ2-7
CASSSPAGWGEQYF
>.|TRBV27|18|TRBJ2-6
CASAEQGFLSSGANVLTF
>many|TRBV11-1|15|TRBJ1-1
CASSLARGRQYEAFF
>.|TRBV29-1|14|TRBJ1-3
CSVGTGVSGNTIYF
>few|TRBV12-5|14|TRBJ2-7
CASGLGGGAYEQYF
>.|TRBV6-1|15|TRBJ1-5
CASSDRVYSNQPQHF
>.|TRBV5-1|13|TRBJ1-5
CASSMGDDQPQHF
>many|TRBV11-2|17|TRBJ2-1
CASSSLPGLWDYNEQFF
>many|TRBV2|12|TRBJ2-1
CASSESSGEQFF
>few|TRBV5-1|14|TRBJ2-7
CASSLDRKPYEQYF
>.|TRBV20-1|16|TRBJ2-5
CSARDRGVGGQETQYF
>many|TRBV30|17|TRBJ2-1
CAWSTGLAGGPVNEQFF
>.|TRBV4-1|17|TRBJ1-5
CASSQEALTTSNQPQHF
>many|TRBV27|15|TRBJ2-7
CASSPRGSGSYEQYF
>many|TRBV28|13|TRBJ1-1
CASSTPGNTEAFF
>many|TRBV11-2|13|TRBJ2-3
CASSSGTSGTQYF
>many|TRBV5-1|11|TRBJ1-2
CASSWMRRDTF
>.|TRBV14|15|TRBJ2-3
CASSQFQGVTDTQYF
>many|TRBV7-3|13|TRBJ2-7
CASSPTGGREQYF
>many|TRBV30|16|TRBJ2-7
CAWSVRIGSPISEQYF
>.|TRBV18|12|TRBJ1-1
CASSRLDREAFF
>many|TRBV11-2|13|TRBJ2-7
CASGKGGSYEQYF
>few|TRBV5-1|15|TRBJ2-1
CASSRGGDSYNEQFF
>.|TRBV18|19|TRBJ2-7
CASSPPRDVDRDNSYEQYF
>few|TRBV27|18|TRBJ2-7
CASSPGTGLRGRTDEQYF
>many|TRBV13|15|TRBJ2-6
CASTHRTSGANVLTF
>few|TRBV7-9|10|TRBJ1-5
CALIHQPQHF
>many|TRBV20-1|15|TRBJ2-1
CSARQTGSSYNEQFF
>.|TRBV30|15|TRBJ2-1
CAWSWGGGSFNEQFF
>.|TRBV24-1|12|TRBJ1-2
CATGSSPYGYTF
>many|TRBV27|13|TRBJ2-7
CASSYRDSYEQYF